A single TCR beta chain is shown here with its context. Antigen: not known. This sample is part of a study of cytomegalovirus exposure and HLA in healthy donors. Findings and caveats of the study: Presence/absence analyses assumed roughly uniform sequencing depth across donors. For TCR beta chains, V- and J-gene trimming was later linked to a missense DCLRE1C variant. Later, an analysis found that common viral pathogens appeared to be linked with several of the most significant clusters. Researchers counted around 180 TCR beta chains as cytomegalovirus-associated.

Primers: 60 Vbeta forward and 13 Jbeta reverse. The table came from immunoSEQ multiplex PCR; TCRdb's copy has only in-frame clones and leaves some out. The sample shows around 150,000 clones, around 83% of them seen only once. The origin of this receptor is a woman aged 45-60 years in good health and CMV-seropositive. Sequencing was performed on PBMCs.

In DNA, the CDR3 is TGTGCCAGCAGCTCCCACAGCCGGGGAGGAAACACCATATATTTT. The encoded protein is CASSSHSRGGNTIYF. The genes are TRBV7-8 and TRBJ1-3; D not resolved. The V and J ends lost 4 bases and 4 bases respectively, with 14 bases between them. The CDR3 spans 15 residues. The germline V gene has CDR1 SGHVS and CDR2 FQNEAQ. Full variable domain (outside the CDR3, taken from reference TRBV7-8 and TRBJ1-3): GAGVSQSPRYKVAKRGQDVALRCDPISGHVSLFWYQQALGQGPEFLTYFQNEAQLDKSGLPSDRFFAERPEGSVSTLKIQRTQQEDSAVYLCASSSHSRGGNTIYFGEGSWLTVV.